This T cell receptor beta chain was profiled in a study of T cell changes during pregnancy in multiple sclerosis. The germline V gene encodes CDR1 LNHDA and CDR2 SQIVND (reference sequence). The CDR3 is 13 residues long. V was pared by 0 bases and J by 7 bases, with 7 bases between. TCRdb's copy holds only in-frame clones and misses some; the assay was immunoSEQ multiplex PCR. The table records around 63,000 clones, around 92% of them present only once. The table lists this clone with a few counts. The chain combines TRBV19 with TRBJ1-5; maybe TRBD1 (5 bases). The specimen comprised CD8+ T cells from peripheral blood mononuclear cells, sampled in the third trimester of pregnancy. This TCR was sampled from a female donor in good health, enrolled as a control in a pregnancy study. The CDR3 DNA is TGTGCCAGTAGTATAGAACAGGACCAGCCCCAGCATTTT. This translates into CASSIEQDQPQHF.